These T cell receptor beta chains were read from a single sample in a study of T cells in Graves' hyperthyroidism and ophthalmopathy. TCRdb redid the calling of the multiplex PCR reads with MiXCR, one entry per CDR3 protein. This repertoire shows 250,000 or so distinct CDR3 sequences, less than 15% found once; its top ten account for more than 10%. Material: blood. All receptors come from a middle-aged woman with Graves' hyperthyroidism that later progressed to Graves' ophthalmopathy. Both conserved end residues are part of each CDR3. A D gene is named only where the DNA matches it firmly. Rows may omit the clone size; those that give it use once, few, many or a size class.

-,-,TRBJ1-4,TRBV6-5,TGTGCCAGCAGTTACTCGCGGGGGGCAAGTAATGAAAAACTGTTTTTT,CASSYSRGASNEKLFF
few,TRBD2,TRBJ2-1,TRBV29-1,TGCAGCGTCGTACTAGCGGAGTACTACAATGAGCAGTTCTTC,CSVVLAEYYNEQFF
-,TRBD1,TRBJ1-1,TRBV5-1,TGCGCCAGCAGCGATATTGGACAGGGGAACACTGAAGCTTTCTTT,CASSDIGQGNTEAFF
many,-,TRBJ2-1,TRBV3-1,TGTGCCAGCAGCCAGGGGACGTCTGGAGGTCATGAGCAGTTCTTC,CASSQGTSGGHEQFF
few,TRBD1,TRBJ2-4,TRBV27,TGTGCCAGCAGTTTGGAACAGGGGGCGTACATTCAGTACTTC,CASSLEQGAYIQYF
many,TRBD1,TRBJ2-5,TRBV20-1,TGCAGTGCCAACAGGGGTTTGGGACAAGAGACCCAGTACTTC,CSANRGLGQETQYF
-,TRBD2,TRBJ2-5,TRBV3-1,TGTGCCAGCAGCCAAGATCCTAGCGGGAGAAGGCAAGAGACCCAGTACTTC,CASSQDPSGRRQETQYF
many,-,TRBJ2-2,TRBV5-1,TGCGCCAGCAGCTTGGGGGACGGCACCGGGGAGCTGTTTTTT,CASSLGDGTGELFF
many,-,TRBJ1-6,TRBV5-5,TGTGCCAGCAGCACCCGAACTTTGATTACGAGCTCCTATAATTCACCCCTCCACTTT,CASSTRTLITSSYNSPLHF
many,-,TRBJ1-6,TRBV15,TGTGCCACCAGCTGGAGGTGGGGGGGAGGTCGATCACCCCTCCACTTT,CATSWRWGGGRSPLHF
many,-,TRBJ1-1,TRBV28,TGTGCCAGCAGTTTAAGGGTGATGAACACTGAAGCTTTCTTT,CASSLRVMNTEAFF
many,-,TRBJ2-5,TRBV18,TGTGCCAGCTCACCAAACCCCAGTTCGGGGACCCAGTACTTC,CASSPNPSSGTQYF
-,-,TRBJ1-1,TRBV6-6,TGTGCCAGCAGTTACTCGGCGGAAGCTTTCTTT,CASSYSAEAFF
many,-,TRBJ1-5,TRBV2,TGTGCCAGCAGTGACTATGGCGGGATGCCCCAGCATTTT,CASSDYGGMPQHF
many,-,TRBJ2-2,TRBV2,TGTGCCAGCAGGGGGAATTTCGGACAGAACACCGGGGAGCTGTTTTTT,CASRGNFGQNTGELFF
many,TRBD2,TRBJ2-5,TRBV28,TGTGCCAGCAGTTTCTTGGCTAGCGGGTACCAAGAGACCCAGTACTTC,CASSFLASGYQETQYF
many,TRBD1,TRBJ2-1,TRBV5-1,TGCGCCAGCAGCTTAGCGGGACAGGGGATCGGTGAGCAGTTCTTC,CASSLAGQGIGEQFF
-,TRBD2,TRBJ2-7,TRBV6-1,TGTGCCAGCACTACCGGGACTAGCGGGAGGAGCGACTACGAGCAGTACTTC,CASTTGTSGRSDYEQYF
many,-,TRBJ2-6,TRBV30,TGTGCCTGGAGTGTTTTCGCCGGGACTCGGGGCTCTGGGGCCAACGTCCTGACTTTC,CAWSVFAGTRGSGANVLTF
-,-,TRBJ1-2,TRBV9,TGTGCCAGCAGCGTAGAAGGTGGTCCTTATGGCTACACCTTC,CASSVEGGPYGYTF
few,-,TRBJ1-4,TRBV6-1,TGTGCCAGCAGTGTCCCGGGACATCCAACTAATGAAAAACTGTTTTTT,CASSVPGHPTNEKLFF
many,TRBD2,TRBJ2-1,TRBV2,TGTGCCAGCCAGGGGACTAGCGGATACAATGAGCAGTTCTTC,CASQGTSGYNEQFF
many,TRBD2,TRBJ2-7,TRBV6-2/TRBV6-3,TGTGCCAGCAGTGATCTAGCGGGGACCTACGAGCAGTACTTC,CASSDLAGTYEQYF
-,-,TRBJ1-1,TRBV28,TGTGCCAGCAGTTATCAGACGAACACTGAAGCTTTCTTT,CASSYQTNTEAFF
-,-,TRBJ2-7,TRBV5-1,TGCGCCAGCAGCCCGCGGTTAGCTGGCTCCTTCGAGCAGTACTTC,CASSPRLAGSFEQYF
-,TRBD2,TRBJ2-1,TRBV10-3,TGTGCCATCAGTGAACCCCTACTAGCGGGAGAGTCGAATGAGCAGTTCTTC,CAISEPLLAGESNEQFF
once,TRBD1,TRBJ2-6,TRBV12-3/TRBV12-4,TGTGCCAGCAGTTTCGTTCCGGGACAGGGGGTTTCTGGGGCCAACGTCCTGACTTTC,CASSFVPGQGVSGANVLTF
-,-,TRBJ2-5,TRBV6-2/TRBV6-3,TGTGCCAGCAGTTACTCTCGGGCAGGGAGGGAGACCCAGTACTTC,CASSYSRAGRETQYF
many,TRBD2,TRBJ2-5,TRBV5-6,TGTGCCAGCAGCCAGACTAGCGTTAGTACGGAGACCCAGTACTTC,CASSQTSVSTETQYF
many,TRBD2,TRBJ2-1,TRBV30,TGTGCCTGGACGACTAGCGGGAGTCTATACAATGAGCAGTTCTTC,CAWTTSGSLYNEQFF
few,TRBD1,TRBJ2-7,TRBV20-1,TGCAGTGCTAGCCCCCTGGGACAGGGTTTCTACGAGCAGTACTTC,CSASPLGQGFYEQYF
many,-,TRBJ1-6,TRBV6-1,TGTGCCAGCGGTCCCCGGAGCAGGTCCCTCCACTTT,CASGPRSRSLHF
-,-,TRBJ2-5,TRBV6-1,TGTGCCAGCAGTGAAGGGACAGTCCAGTACTTC,CASSEGTVQYF
many,-,TRBJ1-5,TRBV19,TGTGCCAGTAGTCCCCCCAGTTTCAATCAGCCCCAGCATTTT,CASSPPSFNQPQHF
-,-,TRBJ1-5,TRBV4-1,TGCGCCAGCAGCCAAGAATGGGCCGACGCGAGTCAGCCCCAGCATTTT,CASSQEWADASQPQHF
many,-,TRBJ2-1,TRBV2,TGTGCCAGCAGTGAAGCGGATGGCGTCCGAACCTCTGAGCAGTTCTTC,CASSEADGVRTSEQFF
many,TRBD1,TRBJ2-1,TRBV6-1,TGTGCCAGCAGTCCGACAGGGGTGACCTACAATGAGCAGTTCTTC,CASSPTGVTYNEQFF
many,-,TRBJ2-3,TRBV6-1,TGTGCCAGCAAAGCACAGGGGGGGTCCTCGACAGATACGCAGTATTTT,CASKAQGGSSTDTQYF
many,-,TRBJ2-7,TRBV29-1,TGCAGCACTGGTGGATCTCCCTACGTTTTCGAGCAGTACTTC,CSTGGSPYVFEQYF
few,-,TRBJ2-1,TRBV9,TGTGCCAGCAGCGCACACCGGGAGACACGGGGGAATGAGCAGTTCTTC,CASSAHRETRGNEQFF
many,-,TRBJ2-3,TRBV6-5,TGTGCCAGCAGTTACTCGGCAGGGGCTGGCACAGATACGCAGTATTTT,CASSYSAGAGTDTQYF
many,TRBD1,TRBJ1-5,TRBV28,TGTGCCAGCAGTTTGGGGACAGGGTGGCAGCCCCAGCATTTT,CASSLGTGWQPQHF
-,TRBD2,TRBJ2-1,TRBV7-2,TGTGCCAGCAGCTTATTCCTAGCGGGGTCAAATGAGCAGTTCTTC,CASSLFLAGSNEQFF
many,TRBD2,TRBJ2-7,TRBV11-2,TGTGCCAGCAGCTACCAACGTGGGGGGGCCTACGAGCAGTACTTC,CASSYQRGGAYEQYF
many,TRBD2,TRBJ2-7,TRBV5-1,TGCGCCAGCAGCTTAGGTGCGGGAGGCAGCTCCTACGAGCAGTACTTC,CASSLGAGGSSYEQYF
many,-,TRBJ1-6,TRBV28,TGTGCCAGCAGTACCGTGAGGCGCAATTCACCCCTCCACTTT,CASSTVRRNSPLHF
many,-,TRBJ2-5,TRBV9,TGTGCCAGCAGCCCCGGCGGCGCCCCACGGGAGACCCAGTACTTC,CASSPGGAPRETQYF
few,-,TRBJ1-5,TRBV19,TGTGCCAGTAGTAGGCGGGGACAAACGGGGAGCAATCAGCCCCAGCATTTT,CASSRRGQTGSNQPQHF
many,-,TRBJ2-3,TRBV28,TGTGCCAGCAGTTTTGAACTGGACACAGATACGCAGTATTTT,CASSFELDTDTQYF
-,TRBD2,TRBJ2-7,TRBV2,TGTGCCAGCACTGGGACTAGCGGGAGATCTGTGTGGTACGAGCAGTACTTC,CASTGTSGRSVWYEQYF
many,-,TRBJ2-3,TRBV14,TGTGCCAGCAGCCAAAGCAGCGTAGTTCAGTATTTT,CASSQSSVVQYF
many,TRBD2,TRBJ2-1,TRBV20-1,TGCAGTGCTTACATTGGGACTAGCGGGTACAATGAGCAGTTCTTC,CSAYIGTSGYNEQFF
many,-,TRBJ2-7,TRBV20-1,TGCAGTGTAATGGGGGAATGGAGCTACGAGCAGTACTTC,CSVMGEWSYEQYF
many,-,TRBJ1-1,TRBV5-1,TGCGCCAGCAGCTTGGTATCAGTCAACACTGAAGCTTTCTTT,CASSLVSVNTEAFF